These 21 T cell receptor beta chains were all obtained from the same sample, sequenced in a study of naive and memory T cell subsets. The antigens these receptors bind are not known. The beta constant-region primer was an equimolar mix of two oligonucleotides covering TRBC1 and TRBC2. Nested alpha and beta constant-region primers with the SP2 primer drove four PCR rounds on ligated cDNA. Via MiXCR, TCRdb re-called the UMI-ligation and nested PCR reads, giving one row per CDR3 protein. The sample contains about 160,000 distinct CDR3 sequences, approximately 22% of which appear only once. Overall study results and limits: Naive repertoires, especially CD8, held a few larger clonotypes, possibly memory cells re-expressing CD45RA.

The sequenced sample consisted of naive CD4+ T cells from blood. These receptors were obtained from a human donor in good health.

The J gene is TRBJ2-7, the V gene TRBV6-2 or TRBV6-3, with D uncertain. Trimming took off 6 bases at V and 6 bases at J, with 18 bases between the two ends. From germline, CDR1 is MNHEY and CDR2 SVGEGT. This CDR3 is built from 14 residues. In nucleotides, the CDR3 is TGTGCCAGCAGAACGAACTCTGGGGATCGCGAGCAGTACTTC. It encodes CASRTNSGDREQYF.

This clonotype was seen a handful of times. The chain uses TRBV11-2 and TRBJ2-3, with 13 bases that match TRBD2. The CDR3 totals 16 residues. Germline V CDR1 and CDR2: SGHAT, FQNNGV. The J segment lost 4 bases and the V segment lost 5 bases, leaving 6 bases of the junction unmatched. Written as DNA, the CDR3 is TGTGCCAGCAGCGCCCTACTAGCGGGAGGGCCAGATACGCAGTATTTT. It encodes CASSALLAGGPDTQYF.

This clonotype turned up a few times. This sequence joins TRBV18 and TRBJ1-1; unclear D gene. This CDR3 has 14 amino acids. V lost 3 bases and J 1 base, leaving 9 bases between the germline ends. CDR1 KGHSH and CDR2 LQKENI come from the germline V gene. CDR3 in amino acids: CASSPQKGNTEAFF. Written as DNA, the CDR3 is TGTGCCAGCTCACCTCAAAAGGGGAACACTGAAGCTTTCTTT. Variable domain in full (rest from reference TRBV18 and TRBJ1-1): NAGVMQNPRHLVRRRGQEARLRCSPMKGHSHVYWYRQLPEEGLKFMVYLQKENIIDESGMPKERFSAEFPKEGPSILRIQQVVRGDSAAYFCASSPQKGNTEAFFGQGTRLTVV.

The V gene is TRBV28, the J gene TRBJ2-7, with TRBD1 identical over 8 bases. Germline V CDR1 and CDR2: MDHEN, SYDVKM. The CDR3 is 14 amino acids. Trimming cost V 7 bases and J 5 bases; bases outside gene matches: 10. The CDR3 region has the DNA TGTGCCAGCACCCGGACAGGGAACCTGCACGAGCAGTACTTC. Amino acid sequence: CASTRTGNLHEQYF.

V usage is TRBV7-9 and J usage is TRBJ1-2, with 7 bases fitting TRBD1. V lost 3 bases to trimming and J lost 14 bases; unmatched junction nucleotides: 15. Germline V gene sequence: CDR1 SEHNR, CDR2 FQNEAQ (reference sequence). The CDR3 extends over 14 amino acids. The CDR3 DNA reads TGTGCCAGCAGCTTCGGTGGGGCAGGGGGTAATGAAACCTTC. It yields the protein CASSFGGAGGNETF.

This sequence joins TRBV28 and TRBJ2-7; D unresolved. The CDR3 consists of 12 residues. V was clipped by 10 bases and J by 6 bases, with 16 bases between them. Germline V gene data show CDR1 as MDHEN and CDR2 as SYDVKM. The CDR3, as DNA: TGTGCCACCACCACGTTGCCGGGCGAGCAGTACTTC. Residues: CATTTLPGEQYF.

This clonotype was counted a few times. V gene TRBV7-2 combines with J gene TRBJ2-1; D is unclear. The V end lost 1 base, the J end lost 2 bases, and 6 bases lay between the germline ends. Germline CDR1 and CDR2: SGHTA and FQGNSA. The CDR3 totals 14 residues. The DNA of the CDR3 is TGTGCCAGCAGCTTAGTACTACCCTACAATGAGCAGTTCTTC. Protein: CASSLVLPYNEQFF.

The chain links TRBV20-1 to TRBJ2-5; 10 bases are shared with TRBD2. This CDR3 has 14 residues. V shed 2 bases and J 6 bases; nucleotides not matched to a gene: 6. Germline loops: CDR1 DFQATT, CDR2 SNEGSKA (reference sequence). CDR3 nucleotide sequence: TGCAGTGCTAGACCCCTAGCGGGAGAAAAGACCCAGTACTTC. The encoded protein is CSARPLAGEKTQYF.

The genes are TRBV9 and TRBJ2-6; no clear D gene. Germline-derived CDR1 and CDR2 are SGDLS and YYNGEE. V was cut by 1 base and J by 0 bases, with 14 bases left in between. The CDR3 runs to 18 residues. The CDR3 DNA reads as TGTGCCAGCAGCGTAAGGGCAGCACCAAGCTCTGGGGCCAACGTCCTGACTTTC. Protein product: CASSVRAAPSSGANVLTF.

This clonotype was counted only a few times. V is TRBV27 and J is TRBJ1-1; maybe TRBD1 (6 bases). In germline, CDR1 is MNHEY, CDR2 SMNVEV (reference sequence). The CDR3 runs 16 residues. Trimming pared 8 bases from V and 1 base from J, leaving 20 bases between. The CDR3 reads CASFVHRVFGNTEAFF. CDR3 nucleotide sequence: TGTGCCAGCTTCGTTCACAGGGTTTTTGGGAACACTGAAGCTTTCTTT.

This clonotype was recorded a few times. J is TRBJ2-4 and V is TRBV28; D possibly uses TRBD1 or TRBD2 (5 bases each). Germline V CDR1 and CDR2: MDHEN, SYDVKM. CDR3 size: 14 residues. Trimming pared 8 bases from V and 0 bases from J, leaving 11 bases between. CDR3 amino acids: CASEGPGAKNIQYF. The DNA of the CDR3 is TGTGCCAGCGAGGGGCCCGGAGCCAAAAACATTCAGTACTTC.

The CDR3 sequence is CASRGGGTDTQYF. CDR3 DNA: TGTGCCAGCAGGGGAGGAGGCACAGATACGCAGTATTTT. The rearrangement links TRBV6-1 to TRBJ2-3; TRBD2 might be the D (6 bases). CDR1 MNHNS and CDR2 SASEGT come from the germline V gene. Trimming took 6 bases from V and 1 from J, leaving 8 bases between them. The CDR3 is made up of 13 amino acids.

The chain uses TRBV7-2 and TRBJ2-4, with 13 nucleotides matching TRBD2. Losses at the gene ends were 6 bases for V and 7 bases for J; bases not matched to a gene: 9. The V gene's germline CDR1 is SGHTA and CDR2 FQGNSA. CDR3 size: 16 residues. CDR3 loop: CASSYTSGRAVNIQYF. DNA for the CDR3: TGTGCCAGCAGTTACACTAGCGGGAGGGCCGTGAACATTCAGTACTTC. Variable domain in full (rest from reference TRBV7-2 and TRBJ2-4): GAGVSQSPSNKVTEKGKDVELRCDPISGHTALYWYRQSLGQGLEFLIYFQGNSAPDKSGLPSDRFSAERTGGSVSTLTIQRTQQEDSAVYLCASSYTSGRAVNIQYFGAGTRLSVL.

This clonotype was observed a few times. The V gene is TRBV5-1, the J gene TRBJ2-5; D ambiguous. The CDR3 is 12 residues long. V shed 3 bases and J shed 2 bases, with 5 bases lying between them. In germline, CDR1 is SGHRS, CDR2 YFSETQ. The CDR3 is CASSWDQETQYF. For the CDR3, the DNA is TGCGCCAGCAGCTGGGATCAAGAGACCCAGTACTTC.

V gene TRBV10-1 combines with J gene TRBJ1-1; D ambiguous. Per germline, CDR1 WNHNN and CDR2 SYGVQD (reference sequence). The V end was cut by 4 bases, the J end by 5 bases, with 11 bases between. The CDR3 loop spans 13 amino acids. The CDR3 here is CASSVGAWTEAFF. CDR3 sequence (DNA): TGCGCCAGCAGTGTTGGAGCTTGGACTGAAGCTTTCTTT.

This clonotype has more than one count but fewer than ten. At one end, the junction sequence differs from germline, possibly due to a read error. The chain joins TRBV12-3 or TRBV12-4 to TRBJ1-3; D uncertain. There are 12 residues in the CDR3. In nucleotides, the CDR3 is TGTGCCAGCAGTTTATCTGGAGACACCATATATTTT. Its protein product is CASSLSGDTIYF.

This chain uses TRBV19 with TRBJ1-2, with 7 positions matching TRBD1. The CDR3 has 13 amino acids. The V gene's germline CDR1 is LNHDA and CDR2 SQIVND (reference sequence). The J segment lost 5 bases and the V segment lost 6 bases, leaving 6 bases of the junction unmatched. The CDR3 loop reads CASSGRGIYGYTF. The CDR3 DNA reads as TGTGCCAGTAGCGGCAGGGGGATATATGGCTACACCTTC.

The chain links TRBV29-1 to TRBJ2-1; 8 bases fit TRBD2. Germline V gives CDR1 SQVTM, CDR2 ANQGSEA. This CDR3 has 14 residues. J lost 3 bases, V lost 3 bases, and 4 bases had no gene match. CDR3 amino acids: CSVDGLAHYNEQFF. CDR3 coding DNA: TGCAGCGTTGATGGACTAGCTCACTACAATGAGCAGTTCTTC.

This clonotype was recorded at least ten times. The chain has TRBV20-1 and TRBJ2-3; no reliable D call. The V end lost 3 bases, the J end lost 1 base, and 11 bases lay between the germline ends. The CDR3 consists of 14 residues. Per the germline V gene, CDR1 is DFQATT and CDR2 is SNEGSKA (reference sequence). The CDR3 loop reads CSARAGRGTDTQYF. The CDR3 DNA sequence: TGCAGTGCTAGGGCCGGACGGGGCACAGATACGCAGTATTTT.

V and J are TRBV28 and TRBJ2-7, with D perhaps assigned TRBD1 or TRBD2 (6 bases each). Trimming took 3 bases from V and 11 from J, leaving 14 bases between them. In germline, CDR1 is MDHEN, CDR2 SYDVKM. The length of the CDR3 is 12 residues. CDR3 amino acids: CASSFAMGGKYF. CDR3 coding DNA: TGTGCCAGCAGTTTTGCGATGGGGGGCAAGTACTTC.

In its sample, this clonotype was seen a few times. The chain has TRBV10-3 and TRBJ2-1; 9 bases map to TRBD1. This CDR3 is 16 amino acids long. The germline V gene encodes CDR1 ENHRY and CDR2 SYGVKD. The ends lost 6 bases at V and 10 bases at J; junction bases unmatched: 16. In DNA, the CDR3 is TGTGCCATCAGCCGTAGCTCCGGACAGGGGTTAGGGGAGCAGTTCTTC. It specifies CAISRSSGQGLGEQFF.